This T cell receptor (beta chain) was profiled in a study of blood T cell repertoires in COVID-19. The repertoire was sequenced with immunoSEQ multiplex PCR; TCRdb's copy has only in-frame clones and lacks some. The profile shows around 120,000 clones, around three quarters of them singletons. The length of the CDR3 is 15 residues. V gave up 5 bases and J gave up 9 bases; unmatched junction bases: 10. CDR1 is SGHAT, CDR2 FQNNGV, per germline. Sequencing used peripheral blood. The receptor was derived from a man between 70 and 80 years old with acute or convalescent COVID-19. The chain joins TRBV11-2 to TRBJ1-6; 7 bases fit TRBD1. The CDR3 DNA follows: TGTGCCAGCAGCACACACAGGGGTAGGATTTCACCCCTCCACTTT. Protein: CASSTHRGRISPLHF.